This TCR beta chain is drawn from a study of T cell changes during pregnancy in multiple sclerosis. The CDR3 has 13 residues. The V gene lost 2 bases and the J gene lost 2 bases, with 4 bases spanning the gap. The germline V gene has CDR1 SGHDN and CDR2 FVKESK. TCRdb's copy holds only in-frame clones and misses some; the assay was immunoSEQ multiplex PCR. The data show tens of thousands of clones, 91% seen once. Sequences were derived from CD4+ T cells from peripheral blood mononuclear cells, sampled after pregnancy. The chain recombines TRBV14 with TRBJ2-1; D ambiguous. The clonotype comes from a female donor in good health, enrolled as a control in a pregnancy study. The CDR3 reads CASSQRAYNEQFF. In DNA form, the CDR3 reads TGTGCCAGCAGCCAAAGAGCCTACAATGAGCAGTTCTTC.